These 24 T cell receptor beta chains were sequenced from one sample in a study of OX40 agonist ivuxolimab in advanced cancers. Produced via immunoSEQ multiplex PCR; TCRdb's table is partial and in-frame only. The table records more than 50,000 clones, more than 70% of them present only once. Sequenced here: CD4+ or CD8+ T cells sorted from blood, sampled in a trial of the OX40 agonist ivuxolimab. The receptors were gathered from an adult with an advanced solid tumor such as melanoma, head and neck, liver or kidney cancer.

The chain carries TRBV28 and TRBJ2-3, with 13 positions matching TRBD2. CDR3 length: 20 residues. Germline loops: CDR1 MDHEN, CDR2 SYDVKM. The trim removed 2 bases at V and 5 bases at J, leaving 16 bases unmatched. CDR3 loop: CASSLNDFLGLAGEVDTQYF. In nucleotides, the CDR3 is TGTGCCAGCAGTTTAAACGACTTCCTTGGACTAGCGGGAGAGGTAGATACGCAGTATTTT.

The chain couples TRBV29-1 to TRBJ1-1; weak D call: TRBD1 (5 bases). V was cut by 4 bases and J by 1 base, with 16 bases left in between. CDR1 SQVTM and CDR2 ANQGSEA come from the germline V gene. This CDR3 comprises 15 residues. CDR3 residues: CSVVTHPGANTEAFF. The CDR3 DNA is TGCAGCGTTGTGACTCACCCCGGGGCGAACACTGAAGCTTTCTTT.

The chain joins TRBV7-2 to TRBJ2-7, with a tentative D call TRBD1 (7 bases). The V end was cut by 5 bases, the J end by 2 bases, with 19 bases between. This CDR3 is 16 amino acids long. Germline V gives CDR1 SGHTA, CDR2 FQGNSA. The CDR3 DNA is TGTGCCAGCAGCCTACAGGGGCTAGCGCCCACCTACGAGCAGTACTTC. Its protein is CASSLQGLAPTYEQYF. The whole variable domain, remainder taken from reference TRBV7-2 and TRBJ2-7, is GAGVSQSPSNKVTEKGKDVELRCDPISGHTALYWYRQSLGQGLEFLIYFQGNSAPDKSGLPSDRFSAERTGGSVSTLTIQRTQQEDSAVYLCASSLQGLAPTYEQYFGPGTRLTVT.

The rearrangement links TRBV5-1 to TRBJ1-2; D perhaps matches TRBD1 (6 bases). The germline V gene encodes CDR1 SGHRS and CDR2 YFSETQ. CDR3 size: 16 residues. V was cut by 0 bases and J by 4 bases, with 16 bases left in between. The CDR3 region has the DNA TGCGCCAGCAGCTTGGAGGGGGACCACCTCGGCTATGGCTACACCTTC. Its protein is CASSLEGDHLGYGYTF.

This clone was seen a few times. This chain uses TRBV6-1 with TRBJ1-6; D is perhaps TRBD1 (5 bases). The CDR3 consists of 15 residues. Germline CDR1 is MNHNS and CDR2 is SASEGT. V was cut by 8 bases and J by 0 bases, with 11 bases left in between. The CDR3 spells CASGAGSSYNSPLHF. The CDR3 coding sequence is TGTGCCAGCGGGGCAGGGAGCTCCTATAATTCACCCCTCCACTTT.

The sample holds a few counts of this clone. The chain combines TRBV5-1 with TRBJ1-2, with a weak D call TRBD1 (5 bases). The V and J ends lost 3 bases and 8 bases respectively, with 23 bases between them. Germline assignment: CDR1 SGHRS and CDR2 YFSETQ. The CDR3 covers 16 residues. The chain's CDR3 is CASSWDAGPAVGGYTF. The CDR3 DNA reads TGCGCCAGCAGCTGGGACGCCGGGCCCGCTGTGGGAGGCTACACCTTC. Complete variable domain (other parts from reference TRBV5-1 and TRBJ1-2): KAGVTQTPRYLIKTRGQQVTLSCSPISGHRSVSWYQQTPGQGLQFLFEYFSETQRNKGNFPGRFSGRQFSNSRSEMNVSTLELGDSALYLCASSWDAGPAVGGYTFGSGTRLTVV.

The V and J genes are TRBV19 and TRBJ1-2; weak D call: TRBD1 (5 bases). The CDR3 runs to 15 residues. Germline assignment: CDR1 LNHDA and CDR2 SQIVND (reference sequence). V shed 3 bases and J shed 1 base, with 12 bases lying between them. The CDR3 loop is CASSMPGDINYGYTF. In nucleotides, the CDR3 is TGTGCCAGTAGTATGCCGGGGGATATTAACTATGGCTACACCTTC.

The chain combines TRBV5-6 with TRBJ2-7; no firm D call. Looked up from germline, CDR1 is SGHDT and CDR2 is YYEEEE. V dropped 4 bases and J dropped 7 bases, with 15 bases sitting between them. This CDR3 is 13 amino acids long. CDR3 sequence: CASSIYVVEEQYF. The DNA of the CDR3 is TGTGCCAGCAGCATATATGTAGTTGAAGAGCAGTACTTC.

The chain couples TRBV11-3 to TRBJ2-3, with D unclear. Trimming took 2 bases from V and 6 from J, leaving 9 bases between them. CDR1 is SGHNT and CDR2 is YENEEA in the germline V gene. This CDR3 has 13 amino acids. DNA of the CDR3: TGTGCCAGCAGCTTATCGAGATGGGATACGCAGTATTTT. This encodes CASSLSRWDTQYF.

The chain links TRBV9 to TRBJ2-2; perhaps TRBD2 as D (6 bases). V dropped 7 bases and J dropped 4 bases, with 20 bases sitting between them. The CDR3 length is 16 residues. Germline loops: CDR1 SGDLS, CDR2 YYNGEE. Here the CDR3 reads CASAERRVASTGELFF. The CDR3 coding sequence is TGTGCCAGCGCGGAACGGAGGGTCGCGAGCACCGGGGAGCTGTTTTTT.

V usage is TRBV5-1 and J usage is TRBJ2-3; a possible D gene is TRBD2 (6 bases). The CDR3 sequence is 13 residues long. CDR1 and CDR2 from the germline V gene are SGHRS and YFSETQ. Trimming removed 4 bases from V and 3 bases from J, with 9 bases in between. DNA of the CDR3: TGCGCCAGCAGCGGAGGGACTACAGATACGCAGTATTTT. Protein sequence: CASSGGTTDTQYF.

This clone was seen a handful of times. The rearrangement links TRBV7-2 to TRBJ2-3; no definite D call. This CDR3 comprises 11 residues. V lost 8 bases, J lost 6 bases, and 9 bases lay in between. The germline gives CDR1 SGHTA, CDR2 FQGNSA. The CDR3 is CASARWDTQYF. As DNA, the CDR3 is TGTGCCAGCGCTCGTTGGGATACGCAGTATTTT.

The chain uses TRBV18 and TRBJ1-6; D is unresolved. The germline CDR1 and CDR2 sequences are KGHSH and LQKENI. The CDR3 sequence is 13 residues long. The germline V and J ends were trimmed by 3 bases and 4 bases, with 4 bases remaining between them. The CDR3 nucleotides are TGTGCCAGCTCACCCGAGTATAATTCACCCCTCCACTTT. Its translation is CASSPEYNSPLHF.

V gene TRBV4-1 combines with J gene TRBJ2-5; perhaps TRBD2 as D (6 bases). The germline CDR1 and CDR2 sequences are MGHRA and YSYEKL. Between the trimmed V and J ends, which lost 1 base and 3 bases, there was a span of 9 bases. This CDR3 spans 14 amino acids. The CDR3 region is CASSQGGLEETQYF. CDR3 sequence (DNA): TGCGCCAGCAGCCAAGGGGGACTCGAAGAGACCCAGTACTTC.

This clone has more than one count but fewer than ten. This chain uses TRBV2 with TRBJ1-5; 8 bases line up with TRBD1. This CDR3 contains 17 residues. Germline V CDR1 and CDR2: SNHLY, FYNNEI. Trimming cost V 4 bases and J 0 bases; bases outside gene matches: 8. The CDR3 sequence: CASSAAGGPYSNQPQHF. The CDR3 coding sequence is TGTGCCAGCAGTGCGGCAGGGGGCCCTTATAGCAATCAGCCCCAGCATTTT.

The J gene is TRBJ1-1, the V gene TRBV7-9, with unresolved D. Per the germline V gene, CDR1 is SEHNR and CDR2 is FQNEAQ (reference sequence). The CDR3 has 15 amino acids. The germline V and J ends were trimmed by 5 bases and 4 bases, with 17 bases remaining between them. CDR3 loop: CASSRLGILITEAFF. CDR3 sequence (DNA): TGTGCCAGCAGCAGATTGGGAATCTTGATCACTGAAGCTTTCTTT.

V usage is TRBV7-2 and J usage is TRBJ2-5; the match to TRBD1 covers 8 bases. CDR1 and CDR2 from the germline V gene are SGHTA and FQGNSA. This CDR3 has 13 residues. With 7 bases clipped from V and 2 bases from J, the junction kept 3 bases outside the gene matches. The CDR3 reads CASKGQGQETQYF. The CDR3 DNA reads as TGTGCCAGCAAAGGACAGGGTCAAGAGACCCAGTACTTC.

This chain connects TRBV11-3 to TRBJ1-2, with 7 bases aligning to TRBD1. The CDR3 totals 13 residues. CDR1 is SGHNT and CDR2 is YENEEA in the germline V gene. V lost 4 bases to trimming and J lost 8 bases; unmatched junction nucleotides: 7. The CDR3 DNA is TGTGCCAGCAGCTCATACAGGGGCCAAGGCTACACCTTC. Translated: CASSSYRGQGYTF.

The CDR3, as DNA: TGTGCCAGTAGTATGGGGCCCCTAGGGGATGTTAGCAATCAGCCCCAGCATTTT. It is translated as CASSMGPLGDVSNQPQHF. J is TRBJ1-5 and V is TRBV19; TRBD1 might be the D (5 bases). The CDR3 has 18 amino acids. From germline, CDR1 is LNHDA and CDR2 SQIVND (reference sequence). V was trimmed by 3 bases and J by 0 bases, leaving 18 bases between them.

The chain is built from TRBV7-7 and TRBJ2-2; TRBD1 agrees at 7 bases. V dropped 5 bases and J dropped 4; count of bases not matched to a gene: 4. The germline CDR1 and CDR2 sequences are SSHAT and FNYEAQ (reference sequence). The CDR3 runs 14 residues. CDR3 amino acids: CASSLTGVTGELFF. For the CDR3, the DNA is TGTGCCAGCAGCCTAACAGGGGTCACCGGGGAGCTGTTTTTT.

This clone was recorded once. The V call is TRBV4-3, the J call TRBJ1-5; D ambiguous. CDR3 length: 16 amino acids. Per germline, CDR1 LGHNA and CDR2 YSLEER. The V end was cut by 0 bases, the J end by 4 bases, with 13 bases between. The CDR3 region has the DNA TGCGCCAGCAGCCAAGACGCAGGCAGGTTAAATCAGCCCCAGCATTTT. It specifies CASSQDAGRLNQPQHF.

CDR3 sequence: CASSFHNRGAEAFF. The CDR3 region has the DNA TGTGCCAGCAGCTTCCATAACAGGGGAGCTGAAGCTTTCTTT. This chain uses TRBV7-2 with TRBJ1-1, with 7 bases matching TRBD1. With 3 bases clipped from V and 6 bases from J, the junction kept 7 bases outside the gene matches. The CDR3 spans 14 residues. Germline V gives CDR1 SGHTA, CDR2 FQGNSA.

The chain couples TRBV7-9 to TRBJ1-2, with a possible D match to TRBD1 (5 bases). The V gene lost 5 bases and the J gene lost 4 bases, with 11 bases spanning the gap. The CDR3 is 13 amino acids. CDR1 SEHNR and CDR2 FQNEAQ come from the germline V gene (reference sequence). The CDR3 protein is CASSPSGTYGYTF. The CDR3 nucleotides read TGTGCCAGCAGCCCCAGTGGGACCTATGGCTACACCTTC.

This chain connects TRBV7-2 to TRBJ1-6; TRBD1 matches 9 bases. Germline V lookup: CDR1 SGHTA, CDR2 FQGNSA. This CDR3 has 15 amino acids. V was pared by 5 bases and J by 11 bases, with 10 bases of the junction left unmatched. The CDR3 region has the DNA TGTGCCAGCAGCGTAGGACAGGGGAGCAGGGCACCCCTCCACTTT. This sequence encodes CASSVGQGSRAPLHF.